What follows are 18 T cell receptor beta chains derived from one specimen sequenced in a study of T cell changes during pregnancy in multiple sclerosis. Generated by immunoSEQ multiplex PCR, the TCRdb table keeps only in-frame clones and is missing some. Counted here are approximately 50,000 clones, around 90% occurring once; the ten biggest clones make up about 0.6%. The sequencing here drew on CD4+ T cells from peripheral blood mononuclear cells, taken after pregnancy. These receptors all come from a female donor in good health, enrolled as a control in a pregnancy study.

The chain combines TRBV27 with TRBJ1-1; TRBD1 matches 8 bases. Germline V gives CDR1 MNHEY, CDR2 SMNVEV (reference sequence). CDR3 length: 14 amino acids. After removal of 5 bases from V and 6 bases from J, the junction contained 8 bases not matched to a gene. CDR3 bases: TGTGCCAGCAGTCTTGGACAGGGCCTCGCTGAAGCTTTCTTT. Amino acids: CASSLGQGLAEAFF.

Here the CDR3 reads CATSRAGTGAIGGYTF. Here the CDR3 DNA reads TGTGCCACCAGCAGAGCGGGGACAGGGGCGATCGGGGGCTACACCTTC. The V gene is TRBV15, the J gene TRBJ1-2, with 10 bases identical to TRBD1. Trimming took 1 base from V and 8 from J; bases not matched to a gene: 10. The CDR3 totals 16 residues. CDR1 and CDR2 from the germline V gene are LNHNV and YYDKDF (reference sequence). Using reference TRBV15 and TRBJ1-2 for the parts outside the CDR3, the full variable domain is DAMVIQNPRYQVTQFGKPVTLSCSQTLNHNVMYWYQQKSSQAPKLLFHYYDKDFNNEADTPDNFQSRRPNTSFCFLDIRSPGLGDTAMYLCATSRAGTGAIGGYTFGSGTRLTVV.

The chain uses TRBV5-1 and TRBJ1-3, with D tentatively TRBD1 (6 bases). Germline V gene lookup returns CDR1 SGHRS and CDR2 YFSETQ. V was clipped by 1 base and J by 4 bases, with 12 bases between them. The CDR3 is 15 amino acids. The CDR3 region has the DNA TGCGCCAGCAGCTTGCGGGCAGGGGCGGGAAACACCATATATTTT. It specifies CASSLRAGAGNTIYF.

The DNA for the CDR3 is TGCAGTGTAAGGTCACCCGGGGGCTACACCTTC. This sequence encodes CSVRSPGGYTF. V and J are TRBV20-1 and TRBJ1-2; D ambiguous. There are 11 residues in the CDR3. The ends were cut back, 7 bases at V and 8 bases at J, with 14 bases in the middle. The V gene's germline CDR1 is DFQATT and CDR2 SNEGSKA (reference sequence).

CDR3 sequence: CASKKLVGSTDTQYF. CDR3 coding DNA: TGTGCCAGCAAGAAACTAGTTGGGAGCACAGATACGCAGTATTTT. This sequence joins TRBV2 and TRBJ2-3; D is possibly TRBD2 (5 bases). The CDR3 extends over 15 amino acids. The germline V gene encodes CDR1 SNHLY and CDR2 FYNNEI. V was cut by 7 bases and J by 0 bases, with 14 bases left in between.

This chain joins TRBV10-2 and TRBJ1-2; D unclear. Trimming stripped 0 bases from V and 3 bases from J, with 5 bases between. CDR3 length: 13 residues. The V gene's germline CDR1 is WSHSY and CDR2 SAAADI. CDR3 residues: CASSESQDYGYTF. The CDR3, as DNA: TGCGCCAGCAGTGAGTCGCAGGACTATGGCTACACCTTC.

The CDR3 DNA reads TGCGCCAGCAGCTTGAGCGGAGCCAAAAACATTCAGTACTTC. As protein: CASSLSGAKNIQYF. This chain connects TRBV5-1 to TRBJ2-4; TRBD2 might be the D (5 bases). CDR3 length equals 14 residues. Germline V CDR1 and CDR2: SGHRS, YFSETQ. V lost 1 base, J lost 0 bases, and 5 bases lay in between.

The CDR3 coding sequence is TGTGCCAGCAGCTCTCGGGGACACTTGGAGCCCCAGCATTTT. Amino acid sequence: CASSSRGHLEPQHF. The V call is TRBV5-6, the J call TRBJ1-5; a weak D match, TRBD1 (6 bases). Trimming took off 3 bases at V and 8 bases at J, with 15 bases between the two ends. The CDR3 runs to 14 residues. The germline CDR1 and CDR2 sequences are SGHDT and YYEEEE.

The chain carries TRBV5-6 and TRBJ1-6; 7 bases agree with TRBD1. The V and J ends lost 6 bases and 6 bases, in that order; junction bases with no gene match: 12. Looked up from germline, CDR1 is SGHDT and CDR2 is YYEEEE. This CDR3 has 16 amino acids. CDR3 region: CASTKFTGTVNSPLHF. The DNA for the CDR3 is TGTGCCAGCACCAAATTCACCGGGACAGTTAATTCACCCCTCCACTTT.

The rearrangement uses TRBV28 and TRBJ2-7; a weak D match, TRBD1 (5 bases). From germline, CDR1 is MDHEN and CDR2 SYDVKM. V shed 2 bases and J shed 0 bases, with 17 bases lying between them. This CDR3 has 17 amino acids. DNA of the CDR3: TGTGCCAGCAGTTTAGGGGCCGGTCTTCTTAGCTCCTACGAGCAGTACTTC. Amino acids: CASSLGAGLLSSYEQYF.

This clone has only a few counts. The CDR3 reads CASSISGGSYGYTF. The CDR3 DNA is TGTGCCAGTAGTATATCAGGGGGAAGTTATGGCTACACCTTC. The chain has TRBV19 and TRBJ1-2; 7 bases line up with TRBD1. V lost 2 bases, J lost 5 bases, and 5 bases stayed unmatched. CDR1 and CDR2 from the germline V gene are LNHDA and SQIVND (reference sequence). This CDR3 contains 14 residues.

This chain connects TRBV6-1 to TRBJ2-3, with unresolved D. The CDR3 extends over 13 amino acids. Per germline, CDR1 MNHNS and CDR2 SASEGT. Trimming cost V 3 bases and J 5 bases, with 9 bases left between them. CDR3: CASSDRLGDTQYF. For the CDR3, the DNA is TGTGCCAGCAGTGATCGACTGGGAGATACGCAGTATTTT.

This chain joins TRBV7-8 and TRBJ2-1, with D perhaps TRBD1 (6 bases). V shed 5 bases and J shed 5 bases, with 10 bases lying between them. The V gene's germline CDR1 is SGHVS and CDR2 FQNEAQ. The CDR3 runs 13 residues. The DNA for the CDR3 is TGTGCCAGCAGCCTCCAGGGGCACAATGAGCAGTTCTTC. It encodes CASSLQGHNEQFF.

The rearrangement links TRBV2 to TRBJ2-5, with 16 bases aligning to TRBD2. CDR3 length: 16 residues. Germline V gene sequence: CDR1 SNHLY, CDR2 FYNNEI. With 7 bases clipped from V and 5 bases from J, the junction kept 7 bases outside the gene matches. The DNA of the CDR3 is TGTGCCAGCATGAAGGGACTAGCGGGGGGGCGCGAGACCCAGTACTTC. It is translated as CASMKGLAGGRETQYF.

This chain links TRBV19 with TRBJ1-1; TRBD1 matches 7 bases. The germline gives CDR1 LNHDA, CDR2 SQIVND (reference sequence). This CDR3 has 14 residues. V gave up 5 bases and J gave up 3 bases; unmatched junction bases: 6. The DNA for the CDR3 is TGTGCCAGTAGTGTCAGACAGGGATACACTGAAGCTTTCTTT. Translating gives CASSVRQGYTEAFF.

This chain joins TRBV28 and TRBJ1-1; D remains unclear. V was cut by 5 bases and J by 13 bases, with 8 bases left in between. Germline lookup yields CDR1 MDHEN and CDR2 SYDVKM. This CDR3 has 9 amino acids. For the CDR3, the DNA is TGTGCCAGCAGTCATCGCGTTTTCTTT. It yields the protein CASSHRVFF.

The rearrangement joins TRBV7-8 to TRBJ1-3; no firm D call. This CDR3 has 16 residues. CDR1 SGHVS and CDR2 FQNEAQ come from the germline V gene. Trimming pared 1 base from V and 1 base from J, leaving 11 bases between. DNA for the CDR3: TGTGCCAGCAGCTTAGGAGGATTCGAATCTGGAAACACCATATATTTT. Encoded protein: CASSLGGFESGNTIYF.

The CDR3 DNA is TGTGCCAGCAGCCAGTCTACTAGCGGGGGGACTTACAATGAGCAGTTCTTC. Residues: CASSQSTSGGTYNEQFF. The rearrangement joins TRBV4-2 to TRBJ2-1, with 12 bases matching TRBD2. The ends lost 3 bases at V and 4 bases at J; junction bases unmatched: 7. CDR1 is LGHNA, CDR2 YNFKEQ, per germline. The CDR3 is made up of 17 amino acids.